This is a list of T cell receptor beta chains from one sample in a study of regulatory T cells in long-lasting Graves disease. TCRdb passed the multiplex PCR reads through MiXCR, listing each CDR3 protein once. The table records a few hundred thousand distinct CDR3 sequences, 20% to 25% of them present only once. Sequenced here: peripheral blood mononuclear cells (PBMCs), sampled when the disease was refractory, from a patient treated with antithyroid drugs. These receptors were collected from a female donor with Graves disease. Each CDR3 is given with its conserved first and last residue. A D gene is named only where the DNA matches it firmly. Size is stated for part of the rows, as once, few or many counts, or as a class when the clone is expanded.

j_call d_call v_call clone_size cdr3_nt cdr3_aa
TRBJ1-6 TRBD1 TRBV2 many TGTGCCAGCAGAACAGGGGGTATTTCACCCCTCCACTTT CASRTGGISPLHF
TRBJ2-2 - TRBV7-9 few TGTGCCAGCAGCTTAGTCCTGTACACCGGGGAGCTGTTTTTT CASSLVLYTGELFF
TRBJ1-2 TRBD1 TRBV28 many TGTGCCAGCAGCTACGGGACAGTCTATGGCTACACCTTC CASSYGTVYGYTF
TRBJ2-7 - TRBV28 many TGTGCCAGCAGTTCGATCACCACGGTGCAGTACTTC CASSSITTVQYF
TRBJ2-7 - TRBV3-1 many TGTGCCAGCAGCCGATATCAGGGATACGAGCAGTACTTC CASSRYQGYEQYF
TRBJ1-1 - TRBV28 many TGTGCCAGCAGTTTAGAGCGGGCAGCCCGAACGGGTGAAGCTTTCTTT CASSLERAARTGEAFF
TRBJ1-1 TRBD1 TRBV4-1 - TGCGCCAGCAGCCAGAAAACAGGGGGGGTGGCTGAAGCTTTCTTT CASSQKTGGVAEAFF
TRBJ1-4 TRBD1 TRBV29-1 - TGCAGCGTGGGACAGGGCCCAACTAATGAAAAACTGTTTTTT CSVGQGPTNEKLFF
TRBJ1-1 - TRBV15 many TGTGCCACCTCTTCCCTCAGGGGGAACACTGAAGCTTTCTTT CATSSLRGNTEAFF
TRBJ2-2 - TRBV12-3/TRBV12-4 many TGTGCCAGCAGTTTCTCGGGTGGGATCACCGGGGAGCTGTTTTTT CASSFSGGITGELFF
TRBJ1-4 - TRBV11-2 - TGTGCCAGCAGCTTAGCCCTACTCTCAAAAGGGGATGAAAAACTGTTTTTT CASSLALLSKGDEKLFF
TRBJ2-7 TRBD2 TRBV6-1 many TGTGCTTGCGGGAGATCTGGGACCTACGAGCAGTACTTC CACGRSGTYEQYF
TRBJ1-1 - TRBV11-2 many TGTGCCAGCAGCCAAATTCGGGGTTTTCGGGGCACTGAAGCTTTCTTT CASSQIRGFRGTEAFF
TRBJ2-7 TRBD1 TRBV7-2 many TGTGCCAGCAGGAGGGACAGGGGGAGCGAGCAGTACTTC CASRRDRGSEQYF
TRBJ2-5 TRBD1 TRBV7-2 many TGTGCCAGCAGCTTAGGGGGACAGGGGAGAAAGACCCAGTACTTC CASSLGGQGRKTQYF
TRBJ1-1 - TRBV5-6 - TGTGCCAGCAGCGCGCCGACGGTCATGAACACTGAAGCTTTCTTT CASSAPTVMNTEAFF
TRBJ1-4 - TRBV6-1 few TGTGCCAGCACCTGGACAGTTAATGAAAAACTGTTTTTT CASTWTVNEKLFF
TRBJ2-7 TRBD1 TRBV6-2/TRBV6-3 many TGTGCCAGCAGCCAGGGAGGAGACAGGGGGCGCGAGCAGTACTTC CASSQGGDRGREQYF
TRBJ2-2 - TRBV6-2/TRBV6-3 many TGTGCCAGCAGTTACTCGGCAACAGACTTCGGAGCCGGGGAGCTGTTTTTT CASSYSATDFGAGELFF
TRBJ2-7 TRBD2 TRBV10-3 - TGTGCCTCCCAACCGGGACTAGCGGGGGGGCCCAACGAGCAGTACTTC CASQPGLAGGPNEQYF
TRBJ1-1 TRBD1 TRBV19 - TGTGCCAGTAGTCTGACAGGGGGAGGAGAGAGTGGGAACACTGAAGCTTTCTTT CASSLTGGGESGNTEAFF
TRBJ2-7 TRBD1 TRBV27 many TGTGCCAGCAGTCCCATCTCGACAGGGATCCCCTACGAGCAGTACTTC CASSPISTGIPYEQYF
TRBJ1-2 TRBD1 TRBV6-1 many TGTGCCAGCAGGACCGGGACAGACTATGGCTACACCTTC CASRTGTDYGYTF
TRBJ2-5 - TRBV29-1 - TGCAGCGTTGACCCAGGGGCCAGGCCTCAGGCCCAGTACTTC CSVDPGARPQAQYF
TRBJ2-1 TRBD1 TRBV2 - TGTGCCAGCAGGATCAGACAGGGCTCCTACAATGAGCAGTTCTTC CASRIRQGSYNEQFF
TRBJ1-2 - TRBV28 many TGTGCCACCAGGGGTAACTATGGCTACACCTTC CATRGNYGYTF
TRBJ1-2 TRBD1 TRBV28 many TGTGCCAGCGGAGGGACGTGGACAGGGAACTATGGCTACACCTTC CASGGTWTGNYGYTF
TRBJ2-3 TRBD2 TRBV7-9 - TGTGCCAGCAGCTTAGTAACTAGCGGTTACACAGATACGCAGTATTTT CASSLVTSGYTDTQYF
TRBJ2-3 - TRBV7-8 - TGTGCCAGCAGCTTAGCGAGCGCAGAGGCGCAGTATTTT CASSLASAEAQYF
TRBJ2-7 - TRBV6-5 - TGTGCCAGCAGTTATCACCATCAGCGGGCCCATACCTTCTACGAGCAGTACTTC CASSYHHQRAHTFYEQYF
TRBJ2-7 TRBD2 TRBV20-1 few TGCAGTGCTAAGGGGACTAGCGCGTACGAGCAGTACTTC CSAKGTSAYEQYF
TRBJ2-7 - TRBV7-8 many TGTGCCAGCAGCCCATGGGTAACCTGGGACGAGCAGTACTTC CASSPWVTWDEQYF
TRBJ2-7 TRBD2 TRBV12-3/TRBV12-4 many TGTGCCAGCAGCGACGCCGGGACTAGCGCCTACGAGCAGTACTTC CASSDAGTSAYEQYF